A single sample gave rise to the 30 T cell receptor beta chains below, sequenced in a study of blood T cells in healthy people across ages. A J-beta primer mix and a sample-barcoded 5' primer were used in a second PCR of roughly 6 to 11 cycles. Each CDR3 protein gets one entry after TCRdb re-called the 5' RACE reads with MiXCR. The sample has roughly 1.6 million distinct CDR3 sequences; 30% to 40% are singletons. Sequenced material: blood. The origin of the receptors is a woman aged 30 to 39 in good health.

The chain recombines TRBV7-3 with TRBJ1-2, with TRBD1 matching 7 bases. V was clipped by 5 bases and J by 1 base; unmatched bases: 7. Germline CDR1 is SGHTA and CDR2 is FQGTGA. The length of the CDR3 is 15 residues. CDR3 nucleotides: TGTGCCAGCAGCCCAGAGGGGGCGAGTAACTATGGCTACACCTTC. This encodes CASSPEGASNYGYTF.

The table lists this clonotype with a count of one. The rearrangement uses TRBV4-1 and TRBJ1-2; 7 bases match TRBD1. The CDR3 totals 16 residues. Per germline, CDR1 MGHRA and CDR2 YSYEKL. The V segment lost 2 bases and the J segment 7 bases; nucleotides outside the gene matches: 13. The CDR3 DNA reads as TGCGCCAGCAGCCAAAGAATGGTAGGGGGCAAGGGTGGCTACACCTTC. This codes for CASSQRMVGGKGGYTF.

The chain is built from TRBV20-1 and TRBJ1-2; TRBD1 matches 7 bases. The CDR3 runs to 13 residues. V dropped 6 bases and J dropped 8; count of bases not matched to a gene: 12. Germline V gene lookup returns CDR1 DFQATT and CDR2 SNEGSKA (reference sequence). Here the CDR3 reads CSAETTGTRGYTF. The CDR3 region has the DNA TGCAGTGCGGAGACGACAGGGACGAGAGGCTACACCTTC.

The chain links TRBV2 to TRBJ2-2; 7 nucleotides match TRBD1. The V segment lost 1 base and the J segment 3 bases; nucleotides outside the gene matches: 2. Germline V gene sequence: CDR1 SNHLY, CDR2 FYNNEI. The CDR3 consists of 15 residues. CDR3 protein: CASSEGRGYTGELFF. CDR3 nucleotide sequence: TGTGCCAGCAGTGAAGGCAGGGGGTACACCGGGGAGCTGTTTTTT.

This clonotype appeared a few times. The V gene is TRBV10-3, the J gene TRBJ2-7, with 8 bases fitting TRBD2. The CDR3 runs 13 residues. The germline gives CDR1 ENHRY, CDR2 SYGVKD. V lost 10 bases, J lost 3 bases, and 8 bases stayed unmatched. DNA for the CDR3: TGTGCCACGGGGGGGGGAACCTTCTACGAGCAGTACTTC. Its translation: CATGGGTFYEQYF.

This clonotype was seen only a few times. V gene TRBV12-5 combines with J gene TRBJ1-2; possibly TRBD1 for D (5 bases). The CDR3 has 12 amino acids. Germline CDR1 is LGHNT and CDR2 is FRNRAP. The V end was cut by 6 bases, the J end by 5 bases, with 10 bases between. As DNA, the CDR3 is TGTGCTAGTGGACTCGACAGATATGGCTACACCTTC. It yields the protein CASGLDRYGYTF.

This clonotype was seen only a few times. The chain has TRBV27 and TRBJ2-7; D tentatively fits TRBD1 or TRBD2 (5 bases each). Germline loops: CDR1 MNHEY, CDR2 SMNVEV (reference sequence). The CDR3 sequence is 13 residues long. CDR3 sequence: CASRGGGYYEQYF. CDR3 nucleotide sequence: TGTGCTTCCCGGGGCGGCGGCTACTACGAGCAGTACTTC.

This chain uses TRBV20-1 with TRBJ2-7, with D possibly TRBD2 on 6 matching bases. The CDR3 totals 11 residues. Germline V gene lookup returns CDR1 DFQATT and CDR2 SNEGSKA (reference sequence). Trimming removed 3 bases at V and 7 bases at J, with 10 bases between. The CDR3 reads CSASRDSEQYF. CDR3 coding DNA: TGCAGTGCTAGCCGGGACTCAGAGCAGTACTTC.

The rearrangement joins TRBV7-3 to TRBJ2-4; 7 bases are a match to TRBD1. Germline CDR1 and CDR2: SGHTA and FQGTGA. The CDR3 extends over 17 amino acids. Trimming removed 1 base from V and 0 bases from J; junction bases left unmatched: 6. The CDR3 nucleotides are TGTGCCAGCAGCTTAAGGAACAGGGGAATAGCCAAAAACATTCAGTACTTC. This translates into CASSLRNRGIAKNIQYF. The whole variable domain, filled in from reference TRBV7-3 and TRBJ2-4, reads GAGVSQTPSNKVTEKGKYVELRCDPISGHTALYWYRQSLGQGPEFLIYFQGTGAADDSGLPNDRFFAVRPEGSVSTLKIQRTERGDSAVYLCASSLRNRGIAKNIQYFGAGTRLSVL.

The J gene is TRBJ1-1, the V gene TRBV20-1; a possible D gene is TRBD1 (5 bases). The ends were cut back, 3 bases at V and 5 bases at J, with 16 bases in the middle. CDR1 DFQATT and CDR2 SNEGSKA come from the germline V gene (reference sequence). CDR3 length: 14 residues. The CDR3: CSARGAPGRTEAFF. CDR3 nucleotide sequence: TGCAGTGCTAGGGGAGCCCCAGGGCGGACTGAAGCTTTCTTT.

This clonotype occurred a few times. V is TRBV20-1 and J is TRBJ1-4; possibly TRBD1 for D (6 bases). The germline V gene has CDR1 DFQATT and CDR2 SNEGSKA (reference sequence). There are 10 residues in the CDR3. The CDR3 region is CTGGGYSMFF. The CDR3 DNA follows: TGCACCGGGGGGGGCTACTCAATGTTTTTT.

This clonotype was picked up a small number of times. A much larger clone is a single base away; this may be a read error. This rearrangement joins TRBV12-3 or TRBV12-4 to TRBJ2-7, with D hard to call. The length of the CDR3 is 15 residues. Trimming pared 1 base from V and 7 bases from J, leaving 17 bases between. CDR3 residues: CASSLGVSSYNEQYF. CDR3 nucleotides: TGTGCCAGCAGTTTAGGGGTAAGCTCCTACAATGAGCAGTACTTC.

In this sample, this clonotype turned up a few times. The CDR3 loop is CASSTVTGTNYYEQYF. The CDR3 DNA is TGTGCCAGCAGCACAGTTACCGGGACTAACTACTACGAGCAGTACTTC. V and J are TRBV7-9 and TRBJ2-7, with 7 bases identical to TRBD2. This CDR3 has 16 residues. Germline V gene sequence: CDR1 SEHNR, CDR2 FQNEAQ (reference sequence). Trimming at V came to 5 bases and at J to 3 bases, leaving 13 bases not matched to a gene.

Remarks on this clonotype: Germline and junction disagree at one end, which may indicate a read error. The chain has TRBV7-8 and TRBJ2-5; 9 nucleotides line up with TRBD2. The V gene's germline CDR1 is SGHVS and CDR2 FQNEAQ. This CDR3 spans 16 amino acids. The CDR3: CASSFNSGRTRETQNF. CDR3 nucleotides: TGTGCCAGCAGCTTCAATAGCGGGAGAACGCGGGAGACCCAGAACTTC.

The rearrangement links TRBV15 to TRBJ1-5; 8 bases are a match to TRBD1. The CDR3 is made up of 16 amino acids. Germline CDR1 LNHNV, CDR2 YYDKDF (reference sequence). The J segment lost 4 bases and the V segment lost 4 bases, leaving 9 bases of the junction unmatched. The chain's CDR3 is CATSTLGQGRNQPQHF. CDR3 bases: TGTGCCACCAGCACCCTCGGACAGGGCCGTAATCAGCCCCAGCATTTT.

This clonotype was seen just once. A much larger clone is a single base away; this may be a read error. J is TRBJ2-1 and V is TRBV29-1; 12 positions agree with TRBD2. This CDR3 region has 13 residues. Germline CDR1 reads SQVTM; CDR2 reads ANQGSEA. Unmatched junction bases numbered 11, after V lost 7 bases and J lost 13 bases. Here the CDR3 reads CSAGLAGPETQFF. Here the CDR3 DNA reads TGCAGCGCAGGACTAGCGGGGCCAGAGACCCAGTTCTTC.

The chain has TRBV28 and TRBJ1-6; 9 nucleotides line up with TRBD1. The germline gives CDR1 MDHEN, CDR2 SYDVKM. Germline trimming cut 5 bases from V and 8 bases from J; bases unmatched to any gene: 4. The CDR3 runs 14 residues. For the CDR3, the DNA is TGTGCCAGCAGTACCGGGACAGGGTATTCACCCCTCCACTTT. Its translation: CASSTGTGYSPLHF.

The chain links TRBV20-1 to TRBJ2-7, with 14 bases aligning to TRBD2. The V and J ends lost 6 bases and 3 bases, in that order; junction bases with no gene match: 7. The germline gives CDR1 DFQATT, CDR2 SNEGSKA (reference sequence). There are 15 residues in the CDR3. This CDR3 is CSATGGTSGGYEQYF. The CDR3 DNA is TGCAGTGCAACCGGAGGGACTAGCGGGGGCTACGAGCAGTACTTC.

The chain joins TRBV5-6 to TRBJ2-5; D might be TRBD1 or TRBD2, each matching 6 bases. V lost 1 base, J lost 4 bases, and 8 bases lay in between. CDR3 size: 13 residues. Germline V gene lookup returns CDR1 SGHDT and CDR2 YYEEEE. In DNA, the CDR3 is TGTGCCAGCAGCTTGCCGGGGGCAGAGACCCAGTACTTC. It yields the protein CASSLPGAETQYF. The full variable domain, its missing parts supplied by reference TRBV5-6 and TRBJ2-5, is DAGVTQSPTHLIKTRGQQVTLRCSPKSGHDTVSWYQQALGQGPQFIFQYYEEEERQRGNFPDRFSGHQFPNYSSELNVNALLLGDSALYLCASSLPGAETQYFGPGTRLLVL.

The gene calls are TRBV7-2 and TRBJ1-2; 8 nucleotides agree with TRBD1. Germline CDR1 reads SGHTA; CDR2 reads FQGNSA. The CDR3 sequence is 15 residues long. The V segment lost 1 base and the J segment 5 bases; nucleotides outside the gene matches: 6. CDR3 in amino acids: CASSLVLRQGYGYTF. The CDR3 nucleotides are TGTGCCAGCAGCTTAGTTTTGAGACAGGGGTATGGCTACACCTTC. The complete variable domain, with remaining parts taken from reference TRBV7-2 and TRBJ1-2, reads GAGVSQSPSNKVTEKGKDVELRCDPISGHTALYWYRQSLGQGLEFLIYFQGNSAPDKSGLPSDRFSAERTGGSVSTLTIQRTQQEDSAVYLCASSLVLRQGYGYTFGSGTRLTVV.

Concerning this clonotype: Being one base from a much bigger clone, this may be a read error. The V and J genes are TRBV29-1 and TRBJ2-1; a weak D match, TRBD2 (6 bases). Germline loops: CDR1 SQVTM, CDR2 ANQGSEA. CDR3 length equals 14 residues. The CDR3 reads CSVPDGSSYNKQFF. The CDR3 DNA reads TGCAGCGTTCCGGACGGGAGCTCCTACAATAAGCAGTTCTTC.

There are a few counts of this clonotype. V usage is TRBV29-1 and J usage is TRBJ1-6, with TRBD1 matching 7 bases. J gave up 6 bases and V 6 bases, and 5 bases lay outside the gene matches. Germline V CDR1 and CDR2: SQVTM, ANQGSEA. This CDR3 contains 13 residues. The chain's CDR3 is CSVAWDSNSPLHF. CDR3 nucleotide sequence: TGCAGCGTAGCCTGGGACAGTAATTCACCCCTCCACTTT.

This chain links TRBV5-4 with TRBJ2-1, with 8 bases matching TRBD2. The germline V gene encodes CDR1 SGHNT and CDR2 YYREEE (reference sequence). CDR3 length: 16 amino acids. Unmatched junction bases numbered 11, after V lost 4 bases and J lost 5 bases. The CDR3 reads CASSAATSGRHNEQFF. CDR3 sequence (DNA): TGTGCCAGCAGCGCCGCAACTAGCGGAAGACACAATGAGCAGTTCTTC.

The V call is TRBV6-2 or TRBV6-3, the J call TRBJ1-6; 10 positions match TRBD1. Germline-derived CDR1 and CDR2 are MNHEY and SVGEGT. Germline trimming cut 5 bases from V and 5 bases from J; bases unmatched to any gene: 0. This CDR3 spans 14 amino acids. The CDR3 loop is CASSGTGDNSPLHF. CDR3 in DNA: TGTGCCAGCAGTGGGACAGGGGATAATTCACCCCTCCACTTT.

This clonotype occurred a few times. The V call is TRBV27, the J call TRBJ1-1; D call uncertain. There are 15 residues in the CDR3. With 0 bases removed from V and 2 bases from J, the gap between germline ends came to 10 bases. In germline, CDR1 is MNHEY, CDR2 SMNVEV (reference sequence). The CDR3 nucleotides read TGTGCCAGCAGTTTATCAGCAGGCCGAAACACTGAAGCTTTCTTT. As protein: CASSLSAGRNTEAFF.

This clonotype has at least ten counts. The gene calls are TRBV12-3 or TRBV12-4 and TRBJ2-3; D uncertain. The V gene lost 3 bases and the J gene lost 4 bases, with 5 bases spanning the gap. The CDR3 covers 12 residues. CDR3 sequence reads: CASSFWPDTQYF. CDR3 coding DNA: TGTGCCAGCAGTTTTTGGCCAGATACGCAGTATTTT.

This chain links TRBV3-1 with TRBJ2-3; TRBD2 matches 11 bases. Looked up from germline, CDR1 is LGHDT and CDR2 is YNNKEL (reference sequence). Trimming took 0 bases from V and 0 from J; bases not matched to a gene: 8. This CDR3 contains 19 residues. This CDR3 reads CASSQDRGTSGLSTDTQYF. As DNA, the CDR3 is TGTGCCAGCAGCCAAGACAGGGGGACTAGCGGCCTTAGCACAGATACGCAGTATTTT.

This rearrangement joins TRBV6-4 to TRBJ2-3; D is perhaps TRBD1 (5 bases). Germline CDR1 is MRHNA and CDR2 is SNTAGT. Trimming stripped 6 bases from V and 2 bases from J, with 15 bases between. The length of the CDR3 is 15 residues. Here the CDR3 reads CASSLLAGHTDTQYF. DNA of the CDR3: TGTGCCAGCAGCCTCCTCGCAGGGCACACAGATACGCAGTATTTT.

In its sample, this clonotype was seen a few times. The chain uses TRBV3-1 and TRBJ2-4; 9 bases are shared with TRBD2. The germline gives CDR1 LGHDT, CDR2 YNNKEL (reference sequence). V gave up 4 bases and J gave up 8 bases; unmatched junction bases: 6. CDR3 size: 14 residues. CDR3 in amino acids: CASSLLSGRDIQYF. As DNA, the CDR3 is TGTGCCAGCAGCCTCCTTAGCGGGAGAGACATTCAGTACTTC.

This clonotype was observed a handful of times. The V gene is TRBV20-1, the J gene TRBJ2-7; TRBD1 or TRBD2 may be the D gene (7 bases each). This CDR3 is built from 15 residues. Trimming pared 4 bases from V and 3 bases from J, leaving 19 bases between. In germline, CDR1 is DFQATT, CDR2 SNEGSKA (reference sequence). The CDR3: CSAIHLQRDSYEQYF. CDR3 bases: TGCAGTGCTATCCACCTCCAGCGGGACAGCTACGAGCAGTACTTC.